This TCR beta chain was sequenced during a study of CD8+ T cells in alopecia areata. For the study at large: Patients received oral tofacitinib, 5 to 10 mg twice daily, for moderate-to-severe alopecia areata.

Remarks on this clone: Different DNA sequences within this sample yield the same CDR3.

Peripheral blood, together with lesional scalp punch biopsies, was collected from alopecia areata patients. Extracted RNA was reverse transcribed, and the resulting cDNA served as sequencing template. Profiled with immunoSEQ multiplex PCR; TCRdb holds only in-frame clones, not every one. There are approximately 180,000 clones in the sample; over 50% occur only once, and 14% to 15% lies in the top ten. The sequenced sample was CD4+ T cells sorted from blood, obtained at week 0. The sequence came from a human donor with alopecia areata.

The CDR3 sequence is CAWSVLRTGEGYTF. The CDR3 region has the DNA TGTGCCTGGAGTGTACTCCGGACAGGGGAAGGCTACACCTTC. The rearrangement uses TRBV30 and TRBJ1-2; 9 nucleotides match TRBD1. Trimming cost V 0 bases and J 8 bases; bases outside gene matches: 7. Germline CDR1 reads GTSNPN; CDR2 reads SVGIG (reference sequence). The CDR3 is 14 residues long.